The 13 T cell receptor beta chains reported below all come from one sample, sequenced in a study of T cells in Graves' hyperthyroidism and ophthalmopathy. The source material, RNA transcripts, was used to amplify TCR beta CDR3 regions. A set of HTBI primers served as the primers for a first-round RT-PCR of the TCR CDR3. TCRdb re-analysed the multiplex PCR reads in MiXCR, keeping a single row per CDR3 protein. The repertoire holds 650,000 to 700,000 distinct CDR3 sequences, with roughly 17% as singletons. The material sequenced was blood. Source of these receptors: a man aged 50 to 60 with Graves' hyperthyroidism.

The chain carries TRBV6-2 or TRBV6-3 and TRBJ1-1; 9 bases agree with TRBD1. Trimming at V came to 6 bases and at J to 5 bases, leaving 10 bases not matched to a gene. In germline, CDR1 is MNHEY, CDR2 SVGEGT. This CDR3 spans 15 amino acids. CDR3 bases: TGTGCCAGCAGCCACCCGGGACAGGGAAAGACTGAAGCTTTCTTT. Its translation: CASSHPGQGKTEAFF.

Points on this clonotype: This could be a read error, since a much larger clone is one nucleotide away. This chain uses TRBV12-3 or TRBV12-4 with TRBJ2-5; possibly TRBD1 for D (9 bases). The ends were cut back, 5 bases at V and 9 bases at J, with 25 bases in the middle. The CDR3 totals 16 residues. The CDR3 DNA follows: TGTGCCAGCAGTCAGTTAGCTTACAGGGGGCGGGAGGCCCAGTACTTC. It specifies CASSQLAYRGREAQYF.

The rearrangement joins TRBV19 to TRBJ1-5, with D possibly TRBD1 on 5 matching bases. Deletions cut 7 bases from V and 8 bases from J, with 18 bases between. The CDR3 is 14 residues long. Germline CDR1 LNHDA, CDR2 SQIVND (reference sequence). CDR3 sequence reads: CASKDWGRTEPQHF. CDR3 nucleotide sequence: TGTGCCAGTAAAGATTGGGGCCGCACGGAGCCCCAGCATTTT. The complete variable domain, with remaining parts taken from reference TRBV19 and TRBJ1-5, reads DGGITQSPKYLFRKEGQNVTLSCEQNLNHDAMYWYRQDPGQGLRLIYYSQIVNDFQKGDIAEGYSVSREKKESFPLTVTSAQKNPTAFYLCASKDWGRTEPQHFGDGTRLSIL.

Only a few counts were recorded for this clonotype. This sequence joins TRBV20-1 and TRBJ1-1; 7 nucleotides match TRBD1. The CDR3 loop spans 13 amino acids. The trim removed 1 base at V and 4 bases at J, leaving 3 bases unmatched. Germline lookup yields CDR1 DFQATT and CDR2 SNEGSKA (reference sequence). CDR3: CSARGDRATEAFF. In nucleotides, the CDR3 is TGCAGTGCTAGAGGAGACAGGGCCACTGAAGCTTTCTTT.

This clonotype was seen a few times. The J gene is TRBJ2-7, the V gene TRBV2; 11 bases are a match to TRBD2. V lost 3 bases and J lost 2; bases outside the gene matches: 3. CDR1 is SNHLY, CDR2 FYNNEI, per germline. The CDR3 runs 15 residues. Here the CDR3 reads CASSDGTSGTYEQYF. The CDR3 region has the DNA TGTGCCAGCAGTGACGGGACTAGCGGAACCTACGAGCAGTACTTC. Full variable domain (remainder filled in from reference TRBV2 and TRBJ2-7): EPEVTQTPSHQVTQMGQEVILRCVPISNHLYFYWYRQILGQKVEFLVSFYNNEISEKSEIFDDQFSVERPDGSNFTLKIRSTKLEDSAMYFCASSDGTSGTYEQYFGPGTRLTVT.

This clonotype was counted a few times. J is TRBJ2-1 and V is TRBV12-3 or TRBV12-4; no firm D call. Trimming shortened V by 3 bases and J by 10 bases, and 10 bases separated the two germline ends. This CDR3 region has 12 residues. CDR3 residues: CASSFGRREQFF. CDR3 sequence (DNA): TGTGCCAGCAGTTTTGGGCGGCGAGAGCAGTTCTTC.

The gene calls are TRBV25-1 and TRBJ2-2; D is unresolved. The CDR3 contains 13 residues. V dropped 3 bases and J dropped 6 bases, with 8 bases sitting between them. Per germline, CDR1 MGHDK and CDR2 SYGVNS. CDR3 in amino acids: CASSESNSGELFF. Here the CDR3 DNA reads TGTGCCAGCAGTGAGTCTAATTCCGGGGAGCTGTTTTTT.

The chain is built from TRBV5-5 and TRBJ1-2; D uncertain. Looked up from germline, CDR1 is SGHKS and CDR2 is YYEKEE (reference sequence). The CDR3 runs to 15 residues. The germline V and J ends were trimmed by 4 bases and 8 bases, with 21 bases remaining between them. The CDR3: CASSQALDGRSGYTF. DNA for the CDR3: TGTGCCAGCAGCCAAGCTTTGGACGGGAGGTCAGGCTACACCTTC.

This clonotype was seen a few times. The genes are TRBV28 and TRBJ2-1; 11 nucleotides match TRBD2. Germline-derived CDR1 and CDR2 are MDHEN and SYDVKM. Germline trimming cut 3 bases from V and 7 bases from J; bases unmatched to any gene: 2. This CDR3 has 14 amino acids. The CDR3 DNA reads TGTGCCAGCAGTTTTGCTAGCGGGAGGAATGAGCAGTTCTTC. Its protein product is CASSFASGRNEQFF.

The genes are TRBV10-3 and TRBJ2-3; no clear D. Trimming shortened V by 2 bases and J by 4 bases, and 13 bases separated the two germline ends. This CDR3 is 15 amino acids long. Germline V lookup: CDR1 ENHRY, CDR2 SYGVKD. CDR3 region: CAISERATGADTQYF. The CDR3 nucleotides read TGTGCCATCAGTGAGAGGGCTACGGGCGCAGATACGCAGTATTTT.

The J gene is TRBJ2-1, the V gene TRBV24-1, with TRBD1 identical over 7 bases. Trimming took 3 bases from V and 3 from J; bases not matched to a gene: 10. The CDR3 runs to 17 residues. In germline, CDR1 is KGHDR, CDR2 SFDVKD. The CDR3 nucleotides are TGTGCCACCAGTGATCCGCGAACAGGGGCCGGCTACAATGAGCAGTTCTTC. As protein: CATSDPRTGAGYNEQFF.

This clonotype was seen repeatedly, ten times or more. The chain joins TRBV7-9 to TRBJ1-4; possible D gene TRBD1, 6 bases. V was clipped by 6 bases and J by 5 bases, with 16 bases between them. The CDR3 totals 15 residues. Germline-derived CDR1 and CDR2 are SEHNR and FQNEAQ (reference sequence). The CDR3 DNA reads TGTGCCAGCAGATCCACCACAGGGCGGAATGAAAAACTGTTTTTT. Translation gives CASRSTTGRNEKLFF.

There are a few counts of this clonotype. The genes are TRBV7-2 and TRBJ1-6; D unclear. From germline, CDR1 is SGHTA and CDR2 FQGNSA. Trimming cost V 4 bases and J 0 bases, with 10 bases left between them. The length of the CDR3 is 16 residues. The CDR3 loop reads CASSSDVNSYNSPLHF. The CDR3, as DNA: TGTGCCAGCAGCTCAGACGTGAACTCCTATAATTCACCCCTCCACTTT.